Shown below are 4 T cell receptor beta chains from a single sample sequenced in a study of graft-versus-host responses after intestinal transplantation. Graft tissue was processed to release intraepithelial and lamina propria lymphocytes. Generated by immunoSEQ multiplex PCR, the TCRdb table keeps only in-frame clones and is missing some. The profile shows some 4,000 clones, approximately 83% of them singletons. This specimen consisted of ileum tissue, obtained about 350 days after intestinal transplantation. These receptors originate from a human patient who received an intestinal transplant, so some T cells may come from the graft donor.

This clone was observed a handful of times. The chain links TRBV19 to TRBJ1-1; D is possibly TRBD1 (5 bases). V lost 6 bases and J 11 bases, leaving 13 bases between the germline ends. Germline CDR1 and CDR2: LNHDA and SQIVND (reference sequence). The CDR3 extends over 11 amino acids. CDR3 bases: TGTGCCAGTAGCCAACAGGAGATGGCTTTCTTT. Protein: CASSQQEMAFF.

The chain uses TRBV19 and TRBJ2-3; no definite D call. The germline gives CDR1 LNHDA, CDR2 SQIVND (reference sequence). The CDR3 is 12 amino acids. The V end lost 4 bases, the J end lost 4 bases, and 6 bases lay between the germline ends. The CDR3 sequence: CASSTSSDTQYF. Here the CDR3 DNA reads TGTGCCAGTAGTACTAGTTCAGATACGCAGTATTTT.

This chain links TRBV2 with TRBJ1-5, with D possibly TRBD1 on 6 matching bases. This CDR3 has 13 residues. Trimming shortened V by 7 bases and J by 5 bases, and 12 bases separated the two germline ends. CDR1 SNHLY and CDR2 FYNNEI come from the germline V gene. This CDR3 reads CASNRGADQPQHF. The CDR3, as DNA: TGTGCCAGCAATCGGGGGGCTGATCAGCCCCAGCATTTT.

The V and J genes are TRBV7-3 and TRBJ2-1, with 12 bases aligning to TRBD2. The CDR3 extends over 16 amino acids. CDR1 is SGHTA, CDR2 FQGTGA, per germline. V lost 1 base to trimming and J lost 7 bases; unmatched junction nucleotides: 5. CDR3 in DNA: TGTGCCAGCAGCTTAATGCCTGGGACTAGCGGGAATGAGCAGTTCTTC. Protein: CASSLMPGTSGNEQFF.